Below are 2 T cell receptor beta chains sequenced from a single sample in a study of T cells expressing NK-cell markers. No DNA is given; TCRdb re-called the 5' RACE reads and lists each CDR3 protein once. The sample spans 500,000 to 700,000 distinct CDR3 sequences; the ten largest clones claim roughly 3.4%. What was sequenced was blood T cells: a sorted CD56 or NKG2C T cell subset, CD4+ or CD8+ T cells, or bulk PBMC T cells (not recorded which). Every receptor here comes from a man between 18 and 29 years old in good health.

The gene calls are TRBV5-1 and TRBJ2-1. The CDR3 length is 14 residues. The germline gives CDR1 SGHRS, CDR2 YFSETQ. The CDR3 sequence is CASSYKSSYNEQFF.

This chain connects TRBV7-8 to TRBJ1-5; TCRdb lists TRBD1, though no DNA is available to test this call. The CDR3 runs 14 residues. The germline V gene has CDR1 SGHVS and CDR2 FQNEAQ. CDR3 sequence reads: CASRAGYGNQPQHF.